Each of the 16 T cell receptor beta chains below was sequenced from the same sample in a study of blood T cell repertoires in COVID-19. Clones were read by immunoSEQ multiplex PCR, and TCRdb kept only the in-frame ones, dropping some. The sample lists 400,000 to 500,000 clones; roughly 84% were seen once. Sequencing was carried out using PBMCs or T cells enriched from blood (not recorded which). These receptors came from a young woman who had been exposed to COVID-19.

Here the CDR3 reads CASSFGSSREQETQYF. CDR3 nucleotides: TGCGCCAGCAGCTTCGGGAGTAGCCGGGAACAAGAGACCCAGTACTTC. The chain employs TRBV5-1 and TRBJ2-5, with a tentative D call TRBD2 (6 bases). Germline-derived CDR1 and CDR2 are SGHRS and YFSETQ. V gave up 2 bases and J gave up 2 bases, with 16 bases separating them. The CDR3 spans 16 residues.

A few counts support this clone. The V call is TRBV28, the J call TRBJ2-7; possibly TRBD2 for D (5 bases). V was clipped by 6 bases and J by 7 bases, with 7 bases between them. This CDR3 region has 10 residues. Germline V gives CDR1 MDHEN, CDR2 SYDVKM. This chain's CDR3 is CASRREEQYF. DNA of the CDR3: TGTGCCAGCAGAAGGGAGGAGCAGTACTTC.

The J gene is TRBJ1-4, the V gene TRBV7-9; D not resolved. Germline CDR1 is SEHNR and CDR2 is FQNEAQ (reference sequence). The CDR3 has 15 residues. The V end was cut by 0 bases, the J end by 6 bases, with 11 bases between. The CDR3 sequence is CASSLAEGEDEKLFF. In nucleotides, the CDR3 is TGTGCCAGCAGCTTAGCGGAGGGTGAGGATGAAAAACTGTTTTTT.

This chain connects TRBV12-3 or TRBV12-4 to TRBJ1-1, with TRBD1 identical over 7 bases. V shed 5 bases, J shed 0 bases, and the junction held 0 bases outside the gene matches. The CDR3 length is 13 residues. Here the CDR3 reads CASSGTVNTEAFF. The CDR3, as DNA: TGTGCCAGCAGTGGGACAGTGAACACTGAAGCTTTCTTT.

This chain connects TRBV3-1 (or the pseudogene TRBV3-2) to TRBJ2-7, with TRBD2 matching 7 bases. V dropped 0 bases and J dropped 2; count of bases not matched to a gene: 7. CDR1 and CDR2 from the germline V gene are LGHDT and YNNKEL (reference sequence). The CDR3 spans 16 residues. Here the CDR3 reads CASSQDRLAVTYEQYF. The CDR3 DNA is TGTGCCAGCAGCCAAGATCGGCTAGCGGTGACCTACGAGCAGTACTTC.

A single count supports this clone. J is TRBJ2-3 and V is TRBV5-4; a possible D gene is TRBD1 (5 bases). This CDR3 has 14 amino acids. Germline lookup yields CDR1 SGHNT and CDR2 YYREEE (reference sequence). Trimming shortened V by 4 bases and J by 2 bases, and 11 bases separated the two germline ends. CDR3 in DNA: TGTGCCAGCAGCGAGAAGGGGCTCACAGATACGCAGTATTTT. Translating gives CASSEKGLTDTQYF.

V is TRBV29-1 and J is TRBJ2-1; 12 nucleotides line up with TRBD2. Per germline, CDR1 SQVTM and CDR2 ANQGSEA. The V gene end was trimmed by 6 bases and the J gene end by 5 bases; junction bases not matched to a gene: 8. CDR3 size: 15 residues. The chain's CDR3 is CSVQTTSGGNNEQFF. The CDR3 region has the DNA TGCAGCGTCCAAACGACTAGCGGGGGTAACAATGAGCAGTTCTTC.

The chain uses TRBV6-5 and TRBJ2-5, with D possibly being TRBD1 (6 bases). Trimming left V 6 bases short and J 5 bases short, with 13 bases between. The CDR3 is 13 residues long. Germline V lookup: CDR1 MNHEY, CDR2 SVGAGI. CDR3 protein: CASRRTGQETQYF. In DNA form, the CDR3 reads TGTGCCAGCAGACGTACAGGGCAGGAGACCCAGTACTTC.

The chain uses TRBV12-3 or TRBV12-4 and TRBJ2-7; D is perhaps TRBD1 (5 bases). The CDR3 spans 13 residues. V was pared by 1 base and J by 7 bases, with 11 bases between. CDR3 DNA: TGTGCCAGCAGTTTAGGGACACCCGTGGAGCAGTACTTC. Encoded protein: CASSLGTPVEQYF.

The chain is built from TRBV2 and TRBJ1-6; 10 bases are shared with TRBD1. CDR3 length: 13 residues. Germline-derived CDR1 and CDR2 are SNHLY and FYNNEI. J was trimmed by 6 bases and V by 10 bases; bases with no gene match: 3. CDR3 sequence (DNA): TGTGCCATCCGGGACAGGGGTAATTCACCCCTCCACTTT. It codes for CAIRDRGNSPLHF. The variable domain in full, completed from reference TRBV2 and TRBJ1-6, reads EPEVTQTPSHQVTQMGQEVILRCVPISNHLYFYWYRQILGQKVEFLVSFYNNEISEKSEIFDDQFSVERPDGSNFTLKIRSTKLEDSAMYFCAIRDRGNSPLHFGNGTRLTVT.

The chain joins TRBV28 to TRBJ1-2; possible D gene TRBD1, 5 bases. In germline, CDR1 is MDHEN, CDR2 SYDVKM. The CDR3 contains 19 residues. V gave up 3 bases and J gave up 2 bases, with 25 bases separating them. CDR3: CASSLAGGSTSRINYGYTF. CDR3 DNA sequence: TGTGCCAGCAGTTTGGCGGGGGGTTCGACCTCCCGAATAAACTATGGCTACACCTTC.

The chain couples TRBV18 to TRBJ2-5; D possibly corresponds to TRBD2 (6 bases). The CDR3 runs 13 residues. V was clipped by 8 bases and J by 10 bases, with 20 bases between them. CDR1 and CDR2 (germline): KGHSH, LQKENI. CDR3 DNA sequence: TGTGCCAGCCTAACCGTAGCGGCGGCGGGCCAGTACTTC. It translates to CASLTVAAAGQYF.

The chain recombines TRBV5-4 with TRBJ1-1; D remains unclear. CDR1 and CDR2 (germline): SGHNT, YYREEE (reference sequence). The CDR3 sequence is 15 residues long. Trimming stripped 0 bases from V and 0 bases from J, with 9 bases between. The CDR3 loop reads CASSLVADMNTEAFF. As DNA, the CDR3 is TGTGCCAGCAGCTTGGTTGCAGATATGAACACTGAAGCTTTCTTT.

This chain uses TRBV3-1 (or the pseudogene TRBV3-2) with TRBJ2-6, with D uncertain. Per germline, CDR1 LGHDT and CDR2 YNNKEL (reference sequence). Between the trimmed V and J ends, which lost 0 bases and 4 bases, there was a span of 4 bases. The CDR3 extends over 14 amino acids. CDR3 residues: CASSQERGANVLTF. Written as DNA, the CDR3 is TGTGCCAGCAGCCAAGAGAGAGGGGCCAACGTCCTGACTTTC.

The J gene is TRBJ1-1, the V gene TRBV18, with D maybe TRBD1 (5 bases). Germline loops: CDR1 KGHSH, CDR2 LQKENI. This CDR3 has 13 residues. V was cut by 6 bases and J by 4 bases, with 12 bases left in between. The CDR3 loop reads CASSPPGGTEAFF. Written as DNA, the CDR3 is TGTGCCAGCTCGCCTCCGGGGGGCACTGAAGCTTTCTTT.

Only one count was recorded for this clone. The genes are TRBV10-3 and TRBJ1-3; D is ambiguous. Germline CDR1 reads ENHRY; CDR2 reads SYGVKD. V was clipped by 3 bases and J by 0 bases, with 15 bases between them. The CDR3 is 17 residues long. The CDR3: CAISDWVRLNSGNTIYF. The CDR3 DNA reads as TGTGCCATCAGTGATTGGGTCAGGTTAAACTCTGGAAACACCATATATTTT.